These 7 T cell receptor beta chains share one sample of origin, sequenced in a study of human T cells and chemical hapten exposure. Time point: patch test 3, about 24 weeks after DPC sensitization. The treatment was: therapeutic diphenylcyclopropenone sensitization with weekly scalp DPC. A single record per CDR3 protein comes from TCRdb applying MiXCR to the RACE reads. Of roughly 200,000 distinct CDR3 sequences in the sample, around 25% are singletons; the top ten hold about 2.5%. The sample was whole blood, taken in connection with sensitization to the hapten diphenylcyclopropenone (DPC). The receptors were gathered from a woman between 40 and 50 years old with alopecia areata. Some clones in this sample may be carry-over from other donors' samples.

In its sample, this clonotype was seen many times. The chain recombines TRBV29-1 with TRBJ2-3, with a possible D match to TRBD2 (5 bases). Germline V gives CDR1 SQVTM, CDR2 ANQGSEA. The CDR3 runs 10 residues. CDR3 sequence reads: CSGGDGTQYF. CDR3 coding DNA: TGCAGTGGAGGAGATGGTACGCAGTATTTT.

V is TRBV7-9 and J is TRBJ2-1; no firm D call. The CDR3 has 13 amino acids. Germline V CDR1 and CDR2: SEHNR, FQNEAQ (reference sequence). The germline V and J ends were trimmed by 0 bases and 9 bases, with 9 bases remaining between them. CDR3 in DNA: TGTGCCAGCAGCTTAGCGTTTTTGGCTGAGCAGTTCTTC. Translated, it gives CASSLAFLAEQFF.

The rearrangement joins TRBV7-2 to TRBJ2-1; 10 bases fit TRBD2. Germline lookup yields CDR1 SGHTA and CDR2 FQGNSA. With V trimmed by 7 bases and J by 5 bases, 11 bases remained unmatched. The CDR3 runs to 16 residues. The CDR3 bases are TGTGCCAGCACCCCCTGCCTAGCGGGAGAGCACAATGAGCAGTTCTTC. It specifies CASTPCLAGEHNEQFF.

The chain employs TRBV28 and TRBJ1-1, with 7 bases lining up with TRBD1. Losses at the gene ends were 6 bases for V and 5 bases for J; bases not matched to a gene: 9. The CDR3 is 14 amino acids. The V gene's germline CDR1 is MDHEN and CDR2 SYDVKM. The CDR3 here is CASRPGQWITEAFF. The CDR3 DNA is TGTGCCAGCAGGCCGGGACAGTGGATTACTGAAGCTTTCTTT.

This clonotype showed up just a few times. The CDR3 spells CSVDLQGTLHGYTF. As DNA, the CDR3 is TGCAGCGTGGATCTCCAGGGGACCCTACATGGCTACACCTTC. The rearrangement joins TRBV29-1 to TRBJ1-2, with D perhaps TRBD1 (6 bases). V shed 6 bases and J shed 6 bases, with 20 bases lying between them. From germline, CDR1 is SQVTM and CDR2 ANQGSEA. The CDR3 is made up of 14 amino acids.

This chain uses TRBV5-4 with TRBJ2-5; D not certain. CDR3 length equals 15 residues. Germline V gene sequence: CDR1 SGHNT, CDR2 YYREEE (reference sequence). The V end was cut by 0 bases, the J end by 1 base, with 10 bases between. The CDR3 sequence: CASSLARTGQETQYF. The CDR3 DNA follows: TGTGCCAGCAGCTTGGCGCGAACGGGCCAAGAGACCCAGTACTTC.

This clonotype occurred many times. This chain joins TRBV9 and TRBJ2-1, with TRBD2 identical over 8 bases. CDR1 and CDR2 from the germline V gene are SGDLS and YYNGEE. V was pared by 1 base and J by 12 bases, with 15 bases of the junction left unmatched. CDR3 size: 16 residues. The CDR3 spells CASSVSGSGAEGRQFF. DNA for the CDR3: TGTGCCAGCAGCGTATCGGGTAGCGGGGCGGAAGGTCGGCAGTTCTTC.